The 26 T cell receptor beta chains listed next were all sequenced from one sample in a study of T cell responses to AZD1222 COVID-19 vaccine. Assay used: immunoSEQ multiplex PCR; TCRdb lists only in-frame clones, some missing. The profile shows some 170,000 clones, 85% to 95% of them singletons. The source material was peripheral blood, sampled on day 0 of AZD1222 vaccination. The source is an adult in good health.

The chain couples TRBV7-9 to TRBJ2-3; TRBD1 agrees at 8 bases. Germline V gives CDR1 SEHNR, CDR2 FQNEAQ (reference sequence). The CDR3 extends over 15 amino acids. With V trimmed by 6 bases and J by 1 base, 6 bases remained unmatched. The CDR3 coding sequence is TGTGCCAGCAGGTTAACAGGGGGTCGCACAGATACGCAGTATTTT. Translated, it gives CASRLTGGRTDTQYF.

The rearrangement joins TRBV14 to TRBJ1-2, with TRBD1 as a possible D gene (5 bases). Germline V CDR1 and CDR2: SGHDN, FVKESK. V lost 2 bases and J lost 2, with 9 bases in between. The CDR3 has 14 amino acids. The CDR3 sequence is CASSQQGWNYGYTF. The DNA for the CDR3 is TGTGCCAGCAGCCAACAGGGCTGGAACTATGGCTACACCTTC.

The genes are TRBV27 and TRBJ2-1; 8 bases line up with TRBD2. From germline, CDR1 is MNHEY and CDR2 SMNVEV (reference sequence). V was clipped by 5 bases and J by 2 bases; unmatched bases: 11. The CDR3 has 17 amino acids. This CDR3 is CASSLLTSGTPYNEQFF. DNA for the CDR3: TGTGCCAGCAGTCTACTTACTAGCGGTACGCCCTACAATGAGCAGTTCTTC.

The chain joins TRBV7-7 to TRBJ2-1; D is undetermined. This CDR3 is 13 amino acids long. Germline lookup yields CDR1 SSHAT and CDR2 FNYEAQ (reference sequence). The ends were cut back, 11 bases at V and 7 bases at J, with 18 bases in the middle. The CDR3 DNA reads TGTGCCCACAGACCATCCACCGGGAATGAGCAGTTCTTC. Amino acids: CAHRPSTGNEQFF.

The V and J genes are TRBV2 and TRBJ1-2; TRBD1 agrees at 9 bases. There are 14 residues in the CDR3. Germline V lookup: CDR1 SNHLY, CDR2 FYNNEI. Trimming cost V 8 bases and J 4 bases; bases outside gene matches: 8. CDR3 bases: TGTGCCAGCGTCCGGGACAGGGACCTCTATGGCTACACCTTC. Protein: CASVRDRDLYGYTF.

The rearrangement joins TRBV29-1 to TRBJ2-5, with TRBD1 as a possible D gene (6 bases). Germline values: CDR1 SQVTM, CDR2 ANQGSEA. The CDR3 covers 14 residues. V was cut by 5 bases and J by 3 bases, with 16 bases left in between. Here the CDR3 reads CSVKGVTGKETQYF. CDR3 sequence (DNA): TGCAGCGTTAAGGGGGTTACAGGAAAAGAGACCCAGTACTTC.

This clone came up a few times. The CDR3: CASSGTRGRETQYF. The CDR3 DNA follows: TGCGCCAGCAGTGGAACCAGGGGGAGAGAGACCCAGTACTTC. The chain uses TRBV10-1 and TRBJ2-5, with 7 bases fitting TRBD1. The CDR3 extends over 14 amino acids. V dropped 4 bases and J dropped 4; count of bases not matched to a gene: 6. Germline CDR1 WNHNN, CDR2 SYGVQD (reference sequence).

CDR3: CASSLGGAKNIQYF. The DNA for the CDR3 is TGTGCCAGCAGCCTCGGGGGGGCCAAAAACATTCAGTACTTC. V gene TRBV5-6 combines with J gene TRBJ2-4; 7 bases agree with TRBD2. Germline trimming cut 4 bases from V and 1 base from J; bases unmatched to any gene: 2. CDR3 size: 14 residues. CDR1 and CDR2 from the germline V gene are SGHDT and YYEEEE.

This clone appeared a few times. The chain joins TRBV7-9 to TRBJ2-3, with TRBD2 identical over 14 bases. The V segment lost 4 bases and the J segment 6 bases; nucleotides outside the gene matches: 6. Per germline, CDR1 SEHNR and CDR2 FQNEAQ (reference sequence). The CDR3 is 16 amino acids. CDR3 sequence (DNA): TGTGCCAGCAGCTCCATAAGGACTAGCGGGAGGGATACGCAGTATTTT. It specifies CASSSIRTSGRDTQYF.

The chain joins TRBV20-1 to TRBJ2-7, with no clear D. CDR1 and CDR2 (germline): DFQATT, SNEGSKA (reference sequence). The V gene lost 3 bases and the J gene lost 3 bases, with 6 bases spanning the gap. The length of the CDR3 is 11 residues. This CDR3 is CSARGGYEQYF. The CDR3 coding sequence is TGCAGTGCTAGGGGCGGCTACGAGCAGTACTTC.

This clone was observed a single time. The V and J genes are TRBV27 and TRBJ2-7, with D possibly called TRBD1 or TRBD2 (5 bases each). This CDR3 is 15 amino acids long. Germline CDR1 reads MNHEY; CDR2 reads SMNVEV (reference sequence). The V gene lost 6 bases and the J gene lost 2 bases, with 17 bases spanning the gap. CDR3 residues: CASRERGTVTYEQYF. CDR3 nucleotides: TGTGCCAGCAGGGAGCGTGGGACCGTTACCTACGAGCAGTACTTC.

The chain is built from TRBV7-8 and TRBJ1-1; unclear D gene. This CDR3 has 14 residues. V was clipped by 0 bases and J by 0 bases, with 5 bases between them. Per germline, CDR1 SGHVS and CDR2 FQNEAQ. Here the CDR3 DNA reads TGTGCCAGCAGCTTAGCGTCCGTGAACACTGAAGCTTTCTTT. The encoded protein is CASSLASVNTEAFF.

The J gene is TRBJ2-3, the V gene TRBV27; 14 nucleotides align to TRBD2. The CDR3 spans 16 residues. In germline, CDR1 is MNHEY, CDR2 SMNVEV (reference sequence). Trimming removed 8 bases from V and 2 bases from J; junction bases left unmatched: 6. CDR3 nucleotides: TGTGCCAGCCTGGGACTAGCGGGAGTAAACACAGATACGCAGTATTTT. Its translation is CASLGLAGVNTDTQYF.

This chain connects TRBV5-1 to TRBJ2-2; TRBD2 agrees at 8 bases. The V segment lost 1 base and the J segment 7 bases; nucleotides outside the gene matches: 12. The length of the CDR3 is 17 residues. From germline, CDR1 is SGHRS and CDR2 YFSETQ. Here the CDR3 reads CASSLRVTSETGGELFF. CDR3 sequence (DNA): TGCGCCAGCAGCTTGAGAGTGACTAGCGAGACTGGCGGGGAGCTGTTTTTT.

The chain couples TRBV18 to TRBJ2-7, with 9 bases matching TRBD1. The CDR3 length is 15 residues. CDR1 and CDR2 (germline): KGHSH, LQKENI. Losses at the gene ends were 5 bases for V and 5 bases for J; bases not matched to a gene: 10. CDR3 bases: TGTGCCAGCTCAGCGGACAGGGGAAGGTTTAACGAGCAGTACTTC. Translated: CASSADRGRFNEQYF.

The CDR3 loop reads CASRGGDIARGYTF. The DNA for the CDR3 is TGTGCCAGCAGGGGAGGGGACATAGCACGAGGCTACACCTTC. This chain connects TRBV2 to TRBJ1-2; D possibly corresponds to TRBD1 (6 bases). The CDR3 loop spans 14 amino acids. Germline CDR1 SNHLY, CDR2 FYNNEI. Trimming cost V 6 bases and J 8 bases, with 19 bases left between them. Using reference TRBV2 and TRBJ1-2 for the parts outside the CDR3, the full variable domain is EPEVTQTPSHQVTQMGQEVILRCVPISNHLYFYWYRQILGQKVEFLVSFYNNEISEKSEIFDDQFSVERPDGSNFTLKIRSTKLEDSAMYFCASRGGDIARGYTFGSGTRLTVV.

The rearrangement uses TRBV5-8 and TRBJ1-5; D gene unclear. Per the germline V gene, CDR1 is SGHTS and CDR2 is YDEGEE. V was cut by 4 bases and J by 9 bases, with 11 bases left in between. CDR3 length: 12 amino acids. The CDR3 region is CASSPSRGPQHF. Here the CDR3 DNA reads TGTGCCAGCAGCCCGAGCCGTGGGCCCCAGCATTTT.

This clone was counted a single time. This chain joins TRBV2 and TRBJ1-4; no reliable D call. CDR3 length equals 14 residues. V lost 2 bases and J 7 bases, leaving 11 bases between the germline ends. Germline assignment: CDR1 SNHLY and CDR2 FYNNEI. CDR3 DNA: TGTGCCAGCAGTGAAATGAGGGAAGGTGAAAAACTGTTTTTT. Protein: CASSEMREGEKLFF.

V usage is TRBV12-3 or TRBV12-4 and J usage is TRBJ2-2; D possibly corresponds to TRBD2 (5 bases). There are 13 residues in the CDR3. V was pared by 3 bases and J by 5 bases, with 7 bases between. For the CDR3, the DNA is TGTGCCAGCAGTTTCCCGGGGACCGGGGAGCTGTTTTTT. This encodes CASSFPGTGELFF.

This clone was seen a single time. The chain recombines TRBV3-1 (or the pseudogene TRBV3-2) with TRBJ1-1, with a weak D call TRBD1 (6 bases). CDR1 is LGHDT, CDR2 YNNKEL, per germline (reference sequence). CDR3 length: 13 residues. Trimming pared 5 bases from V and 3 bases from J, leaving 10 bases between. CDR3 coding DNA: TGTGCCAGCAGCGTCGACAGGTACACTGAAGCTTTCTTT. It is translated as CASSVDRYTEAFF.

The J gene is TRBJ1-4, the V gene TRBV19; D might be TRBD1 (6 bases). This CDR3 is 17 amino acids long. Germline assignment: CDR1 LNHDA and CDR2 SQIVND (reference sequence). V lost 7 bases and J lost 0, with 18 bases in between. The CDR3 coding sequence is TGTGCCAGTATGGACAGACGAGGTTCAACAACTAATGAAAAACTGTTTTTT. Amino acid sequence: CASMDRRGSTTNEKLFF.

This clone showed up just once. This CDR3 reads CATATYEQYF. The CDR3 nucleotides are TGCGCCACCGCGACTTACGAGCAGTACTTC. The chain uses TRBV10-2 and TRBJ2-7; D gene unclear. The CDR3 extends over 10 amino acids. Trimming removed 10 bases at V and 4 bases at J, with 8 bases between. Germline CDR1 WSHSY, CDR2 SAAADI.

The chain carries TRBV7-9 and TRBJ1-2; no reliable D call. The CDR3 is made up of 13 amino acids. The ends were cut back, 1 base at V and 6 bases at J, with 9 bases in the middle. Germline V gene data show CDR1 as SEHNR and CDR2 as FQNEAQ (reference sequence). The CDR3 DNA is TGTGCCAGCAGCTTAGGGGCAGATCATGGCTACACCTTC. This encodes CASSLGADHGYTF.

The chain employs TRBV2 and TRBJ1-1; D gene uncertain. CDR3 length: 14 amino acids. Trimming cost V 3 bases and J 3 bases, with 11 bases left between them. Per germline, CDR1 SNHLY and CDR2 FYNNEI. The CDR3: CASSDLRRDTEAFF. The DNA for the CDR3 is TGTGCCAGCAGTGATTTACGCCGAGACACTGAAGCTTTCTTT.

This chain links TRBV27 with TRBJ1-2, with D maybe TRBD1 (5 bases). Germline CDR1 MNHEY, CDR2 SMNVEV (reference sequence). This CDR3 is 11 amino acids long. The CDR3 sequence is CATWARDGYTF. The CDR3 coding sequence is TGTGCTACATGGGCCAGGGATGGCTACACCTTC.

This clone was seen more than once but under ten times. V usage is TRBV3-1 (or the pseudogene TRBV3-2) and J usage is TRBJ1-5; D might be TRBD1 (6 bases). CDR1 is LGHDT, CDR2 YNNKEL, per germline (reference sequence). The CDR3 extends over 11 amino acids. The V gene lost 5 bases and the J gene lost 11 bases, with 10 bases spanning the gap. Here the CDR3 reads CASSSGTTQHF. The CDR3 DNA reads as TGTGCCAGCAGCTCCGGGACAACCCAGCATTTT.